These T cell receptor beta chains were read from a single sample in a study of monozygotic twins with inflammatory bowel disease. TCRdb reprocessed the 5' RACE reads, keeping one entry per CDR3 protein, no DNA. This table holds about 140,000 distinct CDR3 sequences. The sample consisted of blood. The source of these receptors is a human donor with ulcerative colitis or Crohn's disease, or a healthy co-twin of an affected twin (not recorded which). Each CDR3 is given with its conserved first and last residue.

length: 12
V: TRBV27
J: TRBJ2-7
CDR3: CASSFGGYEQYF

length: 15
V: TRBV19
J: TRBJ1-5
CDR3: CASSNRRGSNQPQHF

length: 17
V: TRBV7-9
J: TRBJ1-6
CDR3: CASSLVTGFNSNSPLHF

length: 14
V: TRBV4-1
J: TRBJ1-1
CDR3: CASSHGTLATEAFF

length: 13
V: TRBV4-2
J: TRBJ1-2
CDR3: CASSPPAGRGYTF

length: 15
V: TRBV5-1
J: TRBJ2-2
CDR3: CASSLYGQNTGELFF

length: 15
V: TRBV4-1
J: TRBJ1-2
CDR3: CASSQVRGRGRGYTF

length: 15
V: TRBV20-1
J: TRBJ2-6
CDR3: CSASNRAGAFNVLTF

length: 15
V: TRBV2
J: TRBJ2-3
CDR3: CASRASGVRTDTQYF

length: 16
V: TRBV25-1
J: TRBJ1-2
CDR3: CASSGGGTGPNYGYTF

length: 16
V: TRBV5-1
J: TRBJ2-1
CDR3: CASSGGLGVYRAGQFF

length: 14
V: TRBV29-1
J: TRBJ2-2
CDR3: CSVRGGRNTGELFF

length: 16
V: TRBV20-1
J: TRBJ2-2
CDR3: CRARDAGGPDTGELFF

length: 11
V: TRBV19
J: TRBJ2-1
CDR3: CASSVFNEQFF

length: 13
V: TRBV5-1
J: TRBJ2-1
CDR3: CASSLLDYNEQFF

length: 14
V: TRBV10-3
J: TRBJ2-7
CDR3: CAIRSGTDSYEQYF

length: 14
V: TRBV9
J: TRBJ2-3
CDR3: CASSVSGQQDTQYF

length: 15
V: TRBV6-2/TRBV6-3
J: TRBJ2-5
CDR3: CASSYSYGEQETQYF

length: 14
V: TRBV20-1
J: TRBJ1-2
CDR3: CSARGLGVHYGYTF

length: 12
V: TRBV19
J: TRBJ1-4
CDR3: CASSARQEKLFF

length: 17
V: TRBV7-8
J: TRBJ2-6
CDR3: CASSLRTGGSGANVLTF

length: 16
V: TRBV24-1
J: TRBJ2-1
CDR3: CATAPGKGERGNEQFF